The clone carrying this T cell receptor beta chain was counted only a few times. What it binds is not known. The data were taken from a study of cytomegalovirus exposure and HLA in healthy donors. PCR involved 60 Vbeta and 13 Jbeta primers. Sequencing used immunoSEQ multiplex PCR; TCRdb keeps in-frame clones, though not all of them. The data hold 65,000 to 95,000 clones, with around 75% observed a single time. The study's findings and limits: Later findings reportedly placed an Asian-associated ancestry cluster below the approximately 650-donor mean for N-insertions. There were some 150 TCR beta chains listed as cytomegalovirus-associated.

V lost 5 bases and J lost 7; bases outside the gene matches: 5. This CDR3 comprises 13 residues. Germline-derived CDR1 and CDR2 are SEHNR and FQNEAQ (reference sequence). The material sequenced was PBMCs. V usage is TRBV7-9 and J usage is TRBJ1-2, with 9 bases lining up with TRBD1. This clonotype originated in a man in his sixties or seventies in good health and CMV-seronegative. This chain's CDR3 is CASSEGQGRGYTF. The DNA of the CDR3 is TGTGCCAGCAGCGAAGGACAGGGGCGTGGCTACACCTTC.